This T cell receptor beta chain appears in the sequencing data of a study of PD-1 blockade in classical Hodgkin lymphoma. Study outcomes and limitations: Those achieving complete response showed baseline diversity like newly diagnosed patients. Newly diagnosed patients were reported to start with lower TCR diversity than healthy donors. A significant rise in TCR diversity by C4D1 was seen for CD4+ but not CD8+ cells.

Autologous stem cell transplantation was followed by relapse in every patient, and brentuximab vedotin exposure varied. The CDR3 extends over 15 amino acids. Trimming took off 4 bases at V and 3 bases at J, with 17 bases between the two ends. The germline V gene has CDR1 SGHKS and CDR2 YYEKEE (reference sequence). The table came from immunoSEQ multiplex PCR; TCRdb's copy has only in-frame clones and leaves some out. The sample has about 12,000 clones; 75% to 95% are singletons. Comments on this clone: Its antigen is unknown.

Sample: peripheral blood mononuclear cells (PBMCs), taken at baseline. The chain is built from TRBV5-5 and TRBJ2-7, with D perhaps TRBD1 (6 bases). This TCR was sampled from a human donor with classical Hodgkin lymphoma. This CDR3 reads CASSPRWGLDYEQYF. The CDR3 DNA reads as TGTGCCAGCAGCCCCAGGTGGGGGCTTGACTACGAGCAGTACTTC.